A selection of T cell receptor beta chains follows, all from one sample in a study of cytomegalovirus exposure and HLA in healthy donors. Sequencing used immunoSEQ multiplex PCR; TCRdb keeps in-frame clones, though not all of them. Here the sample spans 55,000 to 80,000 clones, about 72% being singletons. Sequencing was carried out using PBMCs. Receptors were obtained from a man aged 50-59 years in good health and CMV-seropositive. CDR3s include the opening cysteine and the closing phenylalanine or tryptophan. A D gene is named only where the DNA matches it firmly. The size field is filled for only some rows; it gives once, few, many or a size class.

J: TRBJ2-2; V: TRBV5-1; size: .; D: TRBD1; DNA: TGCGCCAGCAGCCGCCGGACAGGGCCGCCTCAGGGCGGGGAGCTGTTTTTT; CDR3: CASSRRTGPPQGGELFF
J: TRBJ2-5; V: TRBV7-7; size: .; D: TRBD2; DNA: TGTGCCAGCAGCTTAGGTCTAGCGGGAGGTCAAGAGACCCAGTACTTC; CDR3: CASSLGLAGGQETQYF
J: TRBJ1-1; V: TRBV7-6; size: .; D: TRBD1; DNA: TGTGCCAGCAGCTTACAGGGGGCCACTGAAGCTTTCTTT; CDR3: CASSLQGATEAFF
J: TRBJ2-3; V: TRBV27; size: .; D: TRBD2; DNA: TGTGCCAGCACCACAGCGGGAGGAGGAGATACGCAGTATTTT; CDR3: CASTTAGGGDTQYF
J: TRBJ2-5; V: TRBV5-4; size: .; D: .; DNA: TGTGCCAGCAGGGTTCGGGATCAAGAGACCCAGTACTTC; CDR3: CASRVRDQETQYF
J: TRBJ2-7; V: TRBV11-2; size: .; D: .; DNA: TGTGCCAGCAGCTTACAAGGGAGCGTGATATACGAGCAGTACTTC; CDR3: CASSLQGSVIYEQYF
J: TRBJ2-7; V: TRBV5-6; size: .; D: TRBD1; DNA: TGTGCCAGCAGCCGGGGGACAGGGGGATACGAGCAGTACTTC; CDR3: CASSRGTGGYEQYF
J: TRBJ2-1; V: TRBV6-5; size: .; D: TRBD2; DNA: TGTGCCAGCAGTTATTCGAGGGGCGGGAGAGTACAGTTCTTC; CDR3: CASSYSRGGRVQFF
J: TRBJ2-5; V: TRBV7-7; size: .; D: .; DNA: TGTGCCAGCAGCTTAGGGTCCCTCGGCCAAGAGACCCAGTACTTC; CDR3: CASSLGSLGQETQYF
J: TRBJ1-4; V: TRBV30; size: .; D: TRBD1; DNA: TGTGCCTGGAGCCGACAGGGGGCAAATGAAAAACTGTTTTTT; CDR3: CAWSRQGANEKLFF
J: TRBJ2-3; V: TRBV28; size: few; D: TRBD2; DNA: TGTGCCAGCAGTTCAAGCGGGAGGGCCCCCACAGATACGCAGTATTTT; CDR3: CASSSSGRAPTDTQYF
J: TRBJ2-1; V: TRBV4-1; size: .; D: .; DNA: TGCGCCAGCAGCCAAGATACCCCCGGACAGCCGGCCTACAATGAGCAGTTCTTC; CDR3: CASSQDTPGQPAYNEQFF
J: TRBJ1-2; V: TRBV18; size: .; D: .; DNA: TGTGCCAGCTCACCACCGGGCAGGGGCCATGGCTACACCTTC; CDR3: CASSPPGRGHGYTF
J: TRBJ2-7; V: TRBV28; size: .; D: TRBD2; DNA: TGTGCCAGCAGAGGCATAGCGCTGGCTAGCGGGGTATACGAGCAGTACTTC; CDR3: CASRGIALASGVYEQYF
J: TRBJ1-5; V: TRBV5-1; size: .; D: TRBD1; DNA: TGCGCCAGCAGCTTTCAGGGGGGAAGCAATCAGCCCCAGCATTTT; CDR3: CASSFQGGSNQPQHF
J: TRBJ1-2; V: TRBV28; size: few; D: .; DNA: TGTGCCAGCACGAGTAACTATGGCTACACCTTC; CDR3: CASTSNYGYTF
J: TRBJ1-2; V: TRBV5-4; size: .; D: .; DNA: TGTGCCAGCAGCTTGGTTGGCACGGGCTATGGCTACACCTTC; CDR3: CASSLVGTGYGYTF
J: TRBJ1-2; V: TRBV29-1; size: .; D: TRBD1; DNA: TGCAGCGTCCGAGGGGGCAGGGCCCTCTATGGCTACACCTTC; CDR3: CSVRGGRALYGYTF
J: TRBJ1-5; V: TRBV11-2; size: .; D: .; DNA: TGTGCCAGCAGCTTAGGGGCGGGTAGCAATCAGCCCCAGCATTTT; CDR3: CASSLGAGSNQPQHF
J: TRBJ1-1; V: TRBV7-9; size: few; D: .; DNA: TGTGCCAGCAGCTTATCAGAATTGAACACTGAAGCTTTCTTT; CDR3: CASSLSELNTEAFF
J: TRBJ2-7; V: TRBV25-1; size: .; D: .; DNA: TGTGCCAGCAGTGACAGGGGAGGGGTCCACGAGCAGTACTTC; CDR3: CASSDRGGVHEQYF
J: TRBJ1-4; V: TRBV9; size: .; D: .; DNA: TGTGCCAGCAGCGTAGCTCCGGAGCGTGCAACTAATGAAAAACTGTTTTTT; CDR3: CASSVAPERATNEKLFF
J: TRBJ1-2; V: TRBV5-8; size: few; D: .; DNA: TGTGCCAGCAGCCACCGGAGGGCCTATGGCTACACCTTC; CDR3: CASSHRRAYGYTF
J: TRBJ1-5; V: TRBV7-8; size: .; D: .; DNA: TGTGCCAGCAGCTTAGGGGGCGGGGGAGGGCAGCCCCAGCATTTT; CDR3: CASSLGGGGGQPQHF
J: TRBJ2-7; V: TRBV6-1; size: few; D: .; DNA: TGTGCCAGCAGTGAAGGACCTCCCTCCAGGGAGCAGTACTTC; CDR3: CASSEGPPSREQYF
J: TRBJ2-3; V: TRBV7-8; size: few; D: .; DNA: TGTGCCAGCAGCCCGTCGGGCAGGGTGGATACGCAGTATTTT; CDR3: CASSPSGRVDTQYF
J: TRBJ2-7; V: TRBV4-1; size: .; D: .; DNA: TGCGCCAGCAGCCAAGTGGGCATTACCTACGAGCAGTACTTC; CDR3: CASSQVGITYEQYF
J: TRBJ2-2; V: TRBV2; size: .; D: TRBD2; DNA: TGTGCCAGCGGGGCGGGGGGCACCGGGGAGCTGTTTTTT; CDR3: CASGAGGTGELFF
J: TRBJ2-7; V: TRBV29-1; size: .; D: .; DNA: TGCAGCGTTGTGGCAGGGGTAAGTGCTTACGAGCAGTACTTC; CDR3: CSVVAGVSAYEQYF
J: TRBJ2-1; V: TRBV28; size: few; D: .; DNA: TGTGCCAGCAGACCGCCCCGAGCAAGGGGGCAGTTCTTC; CDR3: CASRPPRARGQFF
J: TRBJ1-5; V: TRBV5-4; size: few; D: TRBD1; DNA: TGTGCCAGCAGCGTGACGGGACAGGGGGATCAGCCCCAGCATTTT; CDR3: CASSVTGQGDQPQHF
J: TRBJ2-7; V: TRBV9; size: .; D: .; DNA: TGTGCCAGCAGCGTATTGGGCGATTTTTCCTACGAGCAGTACTTC; CDR3: CASSVLGDFSYEQYF
J: TRBJ2-3; V: TRBV7-2; size: .; D: TRBD2; DNA: TGTGCCAGCACCACATCCGGGACTAGCGGTACTAGCACAGATACGCAGTATTTT; CDR3: CASTTSGTSGTSTDTQYF
J: TRBJ1-2; V: TRBV6-6; size: .; D: .; DNA: TGTGCCAGCAGTTCTACAGGGTTCTATGGCTACACCTTC; CDR3: CASSSTGFYGYTF
J: TRBJ1-1; V: TRBV4-2; size: .; D: TRBD1; DNA: TGTGCCAGCAGCCAACGGACAGGGGCTGAAGCTTTCTTT; CDR3: CASSQRTGAEAFF
J: TRBJ1-1; V: TRBV28; size: .; D: .; DNA: TGTGCCAGCAGTTTACATGGGCTGGGCACTGAAGCTTTCTTT; CDR3: CASSLHGLGTEAFF
J: TRBJ2-7; V: TRBV10-1; size: .; D: TRBD2; DNA: TGCGCCAGCAGTGAGTCCACTAGCGGGAGGTCTGAGCAGTACTTC; CDR3: CASSESTSGRSEQYF
J: TRBJ1-5; V: TRBV30; size: .; D: .; DNA: TGTGCCTGGAGTGTACAGGACGATCAGCCCCAGCATTTT; CDR3: CAWSVQDDQPQHF
J: TRBJ1-5; V: TRBV27; size: few; D: .; DNA: TGTGCCAGCAGTTTGGGGGGGCGCCTGAATCAGCCCCAGCATTTT; CDR3: CASSLGGRLNQPQHF
J: TRBJ2-3; V: TRBV15; size: .; D: .; DNA: TGTGCCACCAGCAGAGTTGAGGCGAAGGGAGCATTCACAGATACGCAGTATTTT; CDR3: CATSRVEAKGAFTDTQYF
J: TRBJ2-7; V: TRBV5-4; size: .; D: .; DNA: TGTGCCAGCAGCTTTGCCGCGACAGTCTACGAGCAGTACTTC; CDR3: CASSFAATVYEQYF